The 25 T cell receptor beta chains listed next were all sequenced from one sample in a study of shared clonotypes between healthy human individuals. TCRdb's table, derived via immunoSEQ multiplex PCR, lists solely in-frame clones and lacks some. The sample has 950,000 to 1,100,000 clones, around 78% seen once; the top ten hold around 0.61%. Sequences were obtained from memory CD4+ T cells from PBMCs. The subset: CD45RA-negative fraction. Source of these receptors: a man in his late teens or twenties in good health. Some clones in this sample may be carry-over from other donors' samples.

The chain couples TRBV2 to TRBJ1-4; D gene unclear. This CDR3 has 14 amino acids. CDR1 and CDR2 from the germline V gene are SNHLY and FYNNEI. Trimming left V 2 bases short and J 8 bases short, with 12 bases between. The CDR3 is CASSERLAGEKLFF. The CDR3 nucleotides read TGTGCCAGCAGTGAACGCCTCGCGGGGGAAAAACTGTTTTTT.

The CDR3 protein is CASSADFTGELFF. The CDR3 coding sequence is TGTGCCAGCAGCGCCGATTTTACCGGGGAGCTGTTTTTT. This chain connects TRBV9 to TRBJ2-2; D gene unclear. This CDR3 has 13 amino acids. Germline V gives CDR1 SGDLS, CDR2 YYNGEE. The ends were cut back, 3 bases at V and 5 bases at J, with 8 bases in the middle.

As to this clone: A much larger clone sits a single nucleotide away, making a read error possible. Other nucleotide sequences in the sample specify the same CDR3. The chain links TRBV6-5 to TRBJ1-1; D possibly corresponds to TRBD1 (5 bases). Trimming pared 0 bases from V and 5 bases from J, leaving 10 bases between. The CDR3 covers 14 residues. Germline CDR1 reads MNHEY; CDR2 reads SVGAGI. CDR3 in amino acids: CASSYSRGDTEAFF. The CDR3 DNA follows: TGTGCCAGCAGTTACTCGAGGGGAGATACTGAAGCTTTCTTT.

The count of this clone is one. This may stem from a read error, because a much larger clone lies one nucleotide away. The V call is TRBV7-9, the J call TRBJ1-1; D is possibly TRBD1 (5 bases). Trimming shortened V by 1 base and J by 2 bases, and 11 bases separated the two germline ends. There are 15 residues in the CDR3. CDR1 is SEHNR, CDR2 FQNEAQ, per germline (reference sequence). The CDR3 sequence: CASSLGNGGNTEAFF. For the CDR3, the DNA is TGTGCCAGCAGCTTAGGGAATGGGGGAAACACTGAAGCTTTCTTT.

This clone has a handful of counts. The rearrangement joins TRBV28 to TRBJ1-2; D not certain. Germline V gene sequence: CDR1 MDHEN, CDR2 SYDVKM. Trimming removed 3 bases from V and 2 bases from J, with 4 bases in between. The CDR3 spans 12 residues. The CDR3 sequence is CASSFHNYGYTF. As DNA, the CDR3 is TGTGCCAGCAGTTTTCACAACTATGGCTACACCTTC.

This clone was seen just once. The V call is TRBV5-4, the J call TRBJ2-5; possibly TRBD2 for D (5 bases). Trimming pared 3 bases from V and 0 bases from J, leaving 15 bases between. The CDR3 covers 16 residues. Germline V lookup: CDR1 SGHNT, CDR2 YYREEE (reference sequence). The CDR3: CASSSGKQRNQETQYF. The CDR3, as DNA: TGTGCCAGCAGCTCCGGTAAACAGCGGAACCAAGAGACCCAGTACTTC. The variable domain in full, with the rest retrieved from reference TRBV5-4 and TRBJ2-5, is ETGVTQSPTHLIKTRGQQVTLRCSSQSGHNTVSWYQQALGQGPQFIFQYYREEENGRGNFPPRFSGLQFPNYSSELNVNALELDDSALYLCASSSGKQRNQETQYFGPGTRLLVL.

Notes on this clone: A single base is all that separates this from a far larger clone, so a read error is likely. The chain employs TRBV7-3 and TRBJ2-1; unclear D gene. The CDR3 has 12 residues. Trimming stripped 2 bases from V and 1 base from J, with 0 bases between. The V gene's germline CDR1 is SGHTA and CDR2 FQGTGA. The CDR3 sequence is CASSLSYNEQFF. As DNA, the CDR3 is TGTGCCAGCAGCTTATCCTACAATGAGCAGTTCTTC.

This clone was counted many times. The sample holds other DNA sequences that translate to the same CDR3. The chain has TRBV29-1 and TRBJ2-1, with 10 bases fitting TRBD1. The CDR3 covers 13 residues. Losses at the gene ends were 6 bases for V and 10 bases for J; bases not matched to a gene: 9. The V gene's germline CDR1 is SQVTM and CDR2 ANQGSEA. CDR3 DNA: TGCAGCGTCGGGACAGGGGTGGTCAACGAGCAGTTCTTC. Amino acid sequence: CSVGTGVVNEQFF.

The chain joins TRBV2 to TRBJ2-7; 7 bases agree with TRBD1. The CDR3 totals 14 residues. CDR1 and CDR2 from the germline V gene are SNHLY and FYNNEI. V was clipped by 8 bases and J by 1 base; unmatched bases: 8. CDR3 sequence reads: CASLGTEVSYEQYF. The CDR3 nucleotides are TGTGCCAGCTTAGGGACAGAAGTTTCCTACGAGCAGTACTTC. The entire variable domain, with the rest obtained from reference TRBV2 and TRBJ2-7, is as follows: EPEVTQTPSHQVTQMGQEVILRCVPISNHLYFYWYRQILGQKVEFLVSFYNNEISEKSEIFDDQFSVERPDGSNFTLKIRSTKLEDSAMYFCASLGTEVSYEQYFGPGTRLTVT.

This clone was counted once. The chain uses TRBV4-1 and TRBJ2-5; D unresolved. Trimming left V 4 bases short and J 3 bases short, with 9 bases between. CDR1 is MGHRA, CDR2 YSYEKL, per germline. The CDR3 spans 13 residues. The CDR3 DNA reads TGCGCCAGCAGCCCTTTGGTTAAAGAGACCCAGTACTTC. Its protein is CASSPLVKETQYF.

The V gene is TRBV7-2, the J gene TRBJ2-7, with D unclear. The CDR3 loop spans 12 amino acids. V was shortened by 5 bases and J by 9 bases, with 14 bases between the two germline ends. CDR1 is SGHTA, CDR2 FQGNSA, per germline. As DNA, the CDR3 is TGTGCCAGCAGCCAACCCAGCGAACGGCAGTACTTC. It encodes CASSQPSERQYF.

The V gene is TRBV2, the J gene TRBJ1-5; no firm D call. The CDR3 is 15 residues long. The germline CDR1 and CDR2 sequences are SNHLY and FYNNEI. V dropped 4 bases and J dropped 2 bases, with 12 bases sitting between them. DNA of the CDR3: TGTGCCAGCAGTGGGGAGATTTGGGGCAATCAGCCCCAGCATTTT. Its protein product is CASSGEIWGNQPQHF. The complete variable domain, with remaining parts taken from reference TRBV2 and TRBJ1-5, reads EPEVTQTPSHQVTQMGQEVILRCVPISNHLYFYWYRQILGQKVEFLVSFYNNEISEKSEIFDDQFSVERPDGSNFTLKIRSTKLEDSAMYFCASSGEIWGNQPQHFGDGTRLSIL.

On this clone itself: One end of the junction is discordant with germline, which a read error may explain. The J gene is TRBJ1-1, the V gene TRBV2; D unresolved. In germline, CDR1 is SNHLY, CDR2 FYNNEI. The CDR3 runs to 12 residues. The chain's CDR3 is CASSARNAEAFF. CDR3 coding DNA: TGTGCCAGCAGTGCGAGGAACGCTGAAGCTTTCTTT. Combining the CDR3 with reference TRBV2 and TRBJ1-1 gives the whole variable domain EPEVTQTPSHQVTQMGQEVILRCVPISNHLYFYWYRQILGQKVEFLVSFYNNEISEKSEIFDDQFSVERPDGSNFTLKIRSTKLEDSAMYFCASSARNAEAFFGQGTRLTVV.

Comments on this clone: A much bigger clone sits one base away, suggesting this may be a read error. This same CDR3 is encoded by further DNA sequences in the sample. The gene calls are TRBV5-6 and TRBJ2-7; 10 bases are shared with TRBD1. CDR3 length: 14 residues. The trim removed 2 bases at V and 2 bases at J, leaving 1 base unmatched. Per the germline V gene, CDR1 is SGHDT and CDR2 is YYEEEE. CDR3 protein: CASSLGTGAYEQYF. Written as DNA, the CDR3 is TGTGCCAGCAGCTTAGGGACAGGGGCCTACGAGCAGTACTTC.

The V and J genes are TRBV7-2 and TRBJ2-5; TRBD1 or TRBD2 may be the D gene (5 bases each). The CDR3 covers 13 residues. Germline CDR1 reads SGHTA; CDR2 reads FQGNSA. V lost 4 bases to trimming and J lost 5 bases, with 11 bases between them. The DNA of the CDR3 is TGTGCCAGCAGCTCCCTTTGGGGGGAGACCCAGTACTTC. Its translation: CASSSLWGETQYF.

CDR3 sequence: CASSFSGTTLDTQYF. CDR3 in DNA: TGTGCCAGCAGCTTCTCCGGGACTACACTAGATACGCAGTATTTT. V usage is TRBV11-1 and J usage is TRBJ2-3; 7 bases match TRBD2. The CDR3 loop spans 15 amino acids. The germline CDR1 and CDR2 sequences are SGHAT and FQDESV (reference sequence). V was clipped by 3 bases and J by 5 bases; unmatched bases: 8.

The gene calls are TRBV4-1 and TRBJ2-3, with 7 bases that match TRBD2. V was pared by 4 bases and J by 0 bases, with 13 bases of the junction left unmatched. The CDR3 loop spans 18 amino acids. Per the germline V gene, CDR1 is MGHRA and CDR2 is YSYEKL. CDR3 nucleotides: TGCGCCAGCAGCCGAGATTCACTTAGCGGGCCTAGCACAGATACGCAGTATTTT. Translated, it gives CASSRDSLSGPSTDTQYF.

In this sample, this clone turned up a few times. The same CDR3 also results from other DNA sequences found in this sample. The chain has TRBV29-1 and TRBJ1-4; D is unclear. The length of the CDR3 is 12 residues. The V gene's germline CDR1 is SQVTM and CDR2 ANQGSEA. V shed 4 bases and J shed 3 bases, with 6 bases lying between them. CDR3 protein: CSVGGSNEKLFF. The CDR3 DNA reads as TGCAGCGTTGGGGGTTCTAATGAAAAACTGTTTTTT.

This chain links TRBV7-2 with TRBJ2-2; no definite D call. This CDR3 is 14 amino acids long. The ends were cut back, 3 bases at V and 5 bases at J, with 10 bases in the middle. From germline, CDR1 is SGHTA and CDR2 FQGNSA. CDR3 region: CASSFTGGTGELFF. DNA for the CDR3: TGTGCCAGCAGCTTTACGGGTGGGACCGGGGAGCTGTTTTTT.

The rearrangement uses TRBV28 and TRBJ2-7; 8 nucleotides match TRBD1. The CDR3 covers 13 residues. Germline CDR1 MDHEN, CDR2 SYDVKM. Trimming removed 4 bases from V and 6 bases from J; junction bases left unmatched: 5. CDR3 region: CASSSIQGGEQYF. CDR3 in DNA: TGTGCCAGCAGTTCTATACAGGGGGGCGAGCAGTACTTC.

This clone was detected a few times. This sequence joins TRBV7-3 and TRBJ1-5; D is undetermined. This CDR3 has 12 amino acids. Germline values: CDR1 SGHTA, CDR2 FQGTGA. V gave up 3 bases and J gave up 4 bases, with 4 bases separating them. The CDR3 loop is CASSFANQPQHF. For the CDR3, the DNA is TGTGCCAGCAGCTTTGCTAATCAGCCCCAGCATTTT.

As concerns this clone: Other DNA sequences in this sample translate to the same CDR3. This chain links TRBV5-1 with TRBJ2-1; TRBD2 might be the D (6 bases). V was clipped by 0 bases and J by 1 base, with 8 bases between them. Germline-derived CDR1 and CDR2 are SGHRS and YFSETQ. The CDR3 consists of 15 residues. The CDR3 coding sequence is TGCGCCAGCAGCTTGGTGGCGGGATCCTACAATGAGCAGTTCTTC. Translated: CASSLVAGSYNEQFF. Full variable domain (rest looked up from reference TRBV5-1 and TRBJ2-1): KAGVTQTPRYLIKTRGQQVTLSCSPISGHRSVSWYQQTPGQGLQFLFEYFSETQRNKGNFPGRFSGRQFSNSRSEMNVSTLELGDSALYLCASSLVAGSYNEQFFGPGTRLTVL.

This clone came up once. The rearrangement uses TRBV7-9 and TRBJ2-2, with 8 nucleotides matching TRBD2. J gave up 4 bases and V 6 bases, and 4 bases lay outside the gene matches. In germline, CDR1 is SEHNR, CDR2 FQNEAQ (reference sequence). The CDR3 totals 14 residues. DNA of the CDR3: TGTGCCAGCAGTCGGCTAGCGGGCACCGGGGAGCTGTTTTTT. Translating it yields CASSRLAGTGELFF.

The chain joins TRBV28 to TRBJ2-7, with 8 bases lining up with TRBD1. This CDR3 has 15 residues. V gave up 6 bases and J gave up 3 bases; unmatched junction bases: 10. Germline V gene sequence: CDR1 MDHEN, CDR2 SYDVKM. CDR3 in amino acids: CASRLNRGSYYEQYF. The CDR3 DNA reads as TGTGCCAGCAGATTAAACAGGGGGTCCTACTACGAGCAGTACTTC.

The J gene is TRBJ2-1, the V gene TRBV7-3; 8 nucleotides match TRBD2. The CDR3 totals 17 residues. The J segment lost 9 bases and the V segment lost 5 bases, leaving 18 bases of the junction unmatched. Germline lookup yields CDR1 SGHTA and CDR2 FQGTGA. The DNA for the CDR3 is TGTGCCAGCAGCACCCAGGGCGTAGGCTCGGGAGGGGTTGAGCAGTTCTTC. Encoded protein: CASSTQGVGSGGVEQFF.